The 29 T cell receptor beta chains below come from one sample, sequenced in a study of blood T cell repertoires in COVID-19. TCRdb keeps only in-frame clones here, not all; method: immunoSEQ multiplex PCR. The sample records 180,000 or so clones, 86% being singletons. Source material: PBMCs or T cells enriched from blood (not recorded which). Every receptor here comes from a man in his forties or fifties with acute COVID-19.

This sequence joins TRBV9 and TRBJ2-3; 7 nucleotides line up with TRBD2. This CDR3 comprises 14 residues. The V segment lost 4 bases and the J segment 3 bases; nucleotides outside the gene matches: 5. Germline values: CDR1 SGDLS, CDR2 YYNGEE. The CDR3 DNA reads as TGTGCCAGCAGCCCGAGCGGGACGACAGATACGCAGTATTTT. Translated: CASSPSGTTDTQYF.

The chain couples TRBV24-1 to TRBJ1-5, with D maybe TRBD1 (5 bases). V was cut by 10 bases and J by 3 bases, with 9 bases left in between. Germline V gene lookup returns CDR1 KGHDR and CDR2 SFDVKD. This CDR3 is built from 12 residues. CDR3 sequence reads: CATGGDNQPQHF. DNA for the CDR3: TGTGCCACTGGGGGGGACAATCAGCCCCAGCATTTT.

The chain recombines TRBV30 with TRBJ2-7; D is unresolved. Germline V gene sequence: CDR1 GTSNPN, CDR2 SVGIG (reference sequence). The CDR3 sequence is 12 residues long. With 4 bases removed from V and 5 bases from J, the gap between germline ends came to 12 bases. The CDR3 DNA is TGTGCCTGGAATCTAGGCCTAAACGAGCAGTACTTC. Its protein is CAWNLGLNEQYF.

This chain uses TRBV5-1 with TRBJ2-7, with 8 bases matching TRBD1. From germline, CDR1 is SGHRS and CDR2 YFSETQ. The CDR3 totals 15 residues. With 0 bases clipped from V and 6 bases from J, the junction kept 8 bases outside the gene matches. The CDR3 nucleotides are TGCGCCAGCAGCTTGGCCCCGGGACAGGCAGGCGAGCAGTACTTC. Its protein is CASSLAPGQAGEQYF.

The chain has TRBV18 and TRBJ2-1; TRBD2 agrees at 7 bases. V shed 2 bases, J shed 0 bases, and the junction held 4 bases outside the gene matches. The CDR3 loop spans 16 amino acids. Germline CDR1 is KGHSH and CDR2 is LQKENI. The CDR3 DNA sequence: TGTGCCAGCTCACCAATAGGCGGGAGCTCCTACAATGAGCAGTTCTTC. Protein: CASSPIGGSSYNEQFF. The full variable domain, completed using reference TRBV18 and TRBJ2-1, is NAGVMQNPRHLVRRRGQEARLRCSPMKGHSHVYWYRQLPEEGLKFMVYLQKENIIDESGMPKERFSAEFPKEGPSILRIQQVVRGDSAAYFCASSPIGGSSYNEQFFGPGTRLTVL.

The chain links TRBV4-2 to TRBJ1-6; D gene uncertain. Per the germline V gene, CDR1 is LGHNA and CDR2 is YNFKEQ. This CDR3 contains 12 residues. DNA for the CDR3: TGTGCAGCAAGAGGATTCGGTTCACCCCTCCACTTT. Its translation is CAARGFGSPLHF.

DNA for the CDR3: TGTGCCAGCAGCTCGGGTCGGGTCACTGAAGCTTTCTTT. Its translation: CASSSGRVTEAFF. This chain joins TRBV7-2 and TRBJ1-1; unclear D gene. CDR1 is SGHTA and CDR2 is FQGNSA in the germline V gene. This CDR3 is 13 amino acids long. Trimming shortened V by 4 bases and J by 4 bases, and 10 bases separated the two germline ends. Full variable domain (remainder filled in from reference TRBV7-2 and TRBJ1-1): GAGVSQSPSNKVTEKGKDVELRCDPISGHTALYWYRQSLGQGLEFLIYFQGNSAPDKSGLPSDRFSAERTGGSVSTLTIQRTQQEDSAVYLCASSSGRVTEAFFGQGTRLTVV.

The chain links TRBV7-9 to TRBJ1-1; D may be TRBD1 (6 bases). Looked up from germline, CDR1 is SEHNR and CDR2 is FQNEAQ (reference sequence). Trimming stripped 4 bases from V and 8 bases from J, with 8 bases between. The CDR3 is 11 residues long. The CDR3 region is CASSSTGEAFF. CDR3 DNA sequence: TGTGCCAGCAGCTCTACAGGGGAAGCTTTCTTT.

V gene TRBV19 combines with J gene TRBJ2-1; TRBD2 is a possible D gene (6 bases). The CDR3 totals 15 residues. The germline V and J ends were trimmed by 7 bases and 7 bases, with 20 bases remaining between them. CDR1 LNHDA and CDR2 SQIVND come from the germline V gene (reference sequence). CDR3 loop: CASMVGGALWNEQFF. CDR3 in DNA: TGTGCCAGTATGGTGGGGGGAGCCCTTTGGAATGAGCAGTTCTTC.

The rearrangement joins TRBV5-6 to TRBJ1-1; 10 nucleotides match TRBD1. The CDR3 runs 14 residues. J was trimmed by 7 bases and V by 2 bases; bases with no gene match: 5. CDR1 is SGHDT, CDR2 YYEEEE, per germline. In nucleotides, the CDR3 is TGTGCCAGCAGCTTAGACAGGGGGCTGGGTGAAGCTTTCTTT. The encoded protein is CASSLDRGLGEAFF. Together with reference TRBV5-6 and TRBJ1-1, the CDR3 gives the full variable domain: DAGVTQSPTHLIKTRGQQVTLRCSPKSGHDTVSWYQQALGQGPQFIFQYYEEEERQRGNFPDRFSGHQFPNYSSELNVNALLLGDSALYLCASSLDRGLGEAFFGQGTRLTVV.

This chain joins TRBV3-1 (or the pseudogene TRBV3-2) and TRBJ2-5, with 11 bases lining up with TRBD2. Germline CDR1 is LGHDT and CDR2 is YNNKEL (reference sequence). Trimming took 0 bases from V and 5 from J; bases not matched to a gene: 8. The CDR3 has 17 amino acids. The CDR3 DNA is TGTGCCAGCAGCCAAGATCGGGCTAGCGGGAGGCGGGAGACCCAGTACTTC. Translating it yields CASSQDRASGRRETQYF.

The V call is TRBV11-2, the J call TRBJ2-7; the match to TRBD2 covers 8 bases. Trimming removed 5 bases from V and 7 bases from J; junction bases left unmatched: 7. Germline CDR1 and CDR2: SGHAT and FQNNGV. This CDR3 spans 13 amino acids. For the CDR3, the DNA is TGTGCCAGCAGCGTTAGCGGGACGGGGGAGCAGTACTTC. It translates to CASSVSGTGEQYF.

The chain is built from TRBV19 and TRBJ1-5; D unresolved. Trimming stripped 5 bases from V and 3 bases from J, with 11 bases between. The CDR3 contains 14 residues. In germline, CDR1 is LNHDA, CDR2 SQIVND (reference sequence). The CDR3 coding sequence is TGTGCCAGTAGTCTTCAGGATTCCAATCAGCCCCAGCATTTT. Translation: CASSLQDSNQPQHF.

The chain has TRBV11-3 and TRBJ1-1, with 8 bases fitting TRBD1. The CDR3 sequence is 15 residues long. Trimming removed 3 bases from V and 1 base from J; junction bases left unmatched: 4. The germline V gene has CDR1 SGHNT and CDR2 YENEEA. Here the CDR3 reads CASSFHGTGNTEAFF. CDR3 nucleotides: TGTGCCAGCAGCTTTCACGGGACAGGGAACACTGAAGCTTTCTTT.

This chain uses TRBV10-3 with TRBJ1-2, with TRBD1 as a possible D gene (6 bases). Germline V gene lookup returns CDR1 ENHRY and CDR2 SYGVKD. Trimming pared 1 base from V and 5 bases from J, leaving 17 bases between. This CDR3 comprises 16 residues. The CDR3 nucleotides are TGTGCCATCAGTGAGTTCGGGACAAGAAACCAATATGGCTACACCTTC. This translates into CAISEFGTRNQYGYTF.

The V gene is TRBV5-4, the J gene TRBJ1-2, with TRBD1 matching over 8 bases. Unmatched junction bases numbered 10, after V lost 1 base and J lost 8 bases. Per germline, CDR1 SGHNT and CDR2 YYREEE (reference sequence). This CDR3 has 15 residues. CDR3: CASSLNLDRAYGYTF. CDR3 bases: TGTGCCAGCAGCTTGAATTTGGACAGGGCGTACGGCTACACCTTC.

The chain joins TRBV5-1 to TRBJ2-3; TRBD2 aligns across 8 bases. In germline, CDR1 is SGHRS, CDR2 YFSETQ. V was pared by 0 bases and J by 1 base, with 7 bases of the junction left unmatched. This CDR3 region has 17 residues. The CDR3 nucleotides read TGCGCCAGCAGCTTGGCTAGCACGGGAGGGCGCACAGATACGCAGTATTTT. It specifies CASSLASTGGRTDTQYF.

The genes are TRBV7-6 and TRBJ2-1, with TRBD2 identical over 7 bases. The CDR3 runs to 14 residues. Losses at the gene ends were 3 bases for V and 8 bases for J; bases not matched to a gene: 7. Germline CDR1 and CDR2: SGHVS and FNYEAQ. The DNA of the CDR3 is TGTGCCAGCAGCTTTCTAGCGGTTTTGGATGAGCAGTTCTTC. This gives the protein CASSFLAVLDEQFF.

On this clone itself: This same CDR3 is encoded by further DNA sequences in the sample. The genes are TRBV7-2 and TRBJ1-1; D is unresolved. The CDR3 contains 13 residues. Deletions cut 3 bases from V and 0 bases from J, with 5 bases between. Germline-derived CDR1 and CDR2 are SGHTA and FQGNSA. The DNA for the CDR3 is TGTGCCAGCAGCTTTTCGGTGAACACTGAAGCTTTCTTT. Translating gives CASSFSVNTEAFF.

V is TRBV12-5 and J is TRBJ1-5; 7 nucleotides agree with TRBD1. Germline assignment: CDR1 LGHNT and CDR2 FRNRAP. V lost 1 base and J lost 5; bases outside the gene matches: 14. This CDR3 spans 18 amino acids. CDR3 amino acids: CASGLAETGRRADQPQHF. CDR3 sequence (DNA): TGTGCTAGTGGTTTGGCCGAGACAGGGAGGAGGGCGGATCAGCCCCAGCATTTT.

V gene TRBV27 combines with J gene TRBJ2-7, with 7 nucleotides matching TRBD1. The CDR3 loop spans 14 amino acids. CDR1 and CDR2 from the germline V gene are MNHEY and SMNVEV (reference sequence). Germline trimming cut 5 bases from V and 3 bases from J; bases unmatched to any gene: 7. The CDR3 sequence is CASSPGTALYEQYF. The CDR3 DNA follows: TGTGCCAGCAGTCCCGGGACAGCTCTCTACGAGCAGTACTTC.

V gene TRBV5-1 combines with J gene TRBJ2-5, with 7 bases identical to TRBD1. V gave up 4 bases and J gave up 5 bases; unmatched junction bases: 11. The CDR3 is 15 amino acids. CDR1 and CDR2 (germline): SGHRS, YFSETQ. CDR3 amino acids: CASSQSQGNWETQYF. The CDR3 coding sequence is TGCGCCAGCAGCCAGTCACAGGGGAATTGGGAGACCCAGTACTTC.

The chain recombines TRBV7-2 with TRBJ2-6; TRBD2 aligns across 12 bases. CDR1 and CDR2 from the germline V gene are SGHTA and FQGNSA. The junction had 5 bases not matched to a gene; V was cut back by 1 base and J by 4 bases. The CDR3 runs 18 residues. This chain's CDR3 is CASSLGLAGVAGANVLTF. As DNA, the CDR3 is TGTGCCAGCAGCTTAGGACTAGCGGGAGTAGCCGGGGCCAACGTCCTGACTTTC.

This chain uses TRBV12-3 or TRBV12-4 with TRBJ1-2; no firm D call. Trimming removed 5 bases at V and 7 bases at J, with 14 bases between. The CDR3 has 13 amino acids. CDR3 sequence (DNA): TGTGCCAGCAGTAGGCAGCTCAGGCCTGGCTACACCTTC. This gives the protein CASSRQLRPGYTF.

The rearrangement uses TRBV9 and TRBJ1-5; possibly TRBD1 for D (6 bases). V lost 4 bases and J lost 7, with 15 bases in between. Germline V lookup: CDR1 SGDLS, CDR2 YYNGEE. This CDR3 has 14 residues. The CDR3 region is CASSLGGVRQPQHF. Written as DNA, the CDR3 is TGTGCCAGCAGCCTAGGGGGGGTGCGACAGCCCCAGCATTTT.

The genes are TRBV7-2 and TRBJ2-7; weak D call: TRBD2 (6 bases). The germline V gene has CDR1 SGHTA and CDR2 FQGNSA. This CDR3 is built from 13 residues. V lost 0 bases and J 4 bases, leaving 7 bases between the germline ends. The CDR3 is CASSLAGGYEQYF. DNA of the CDR3: TGTGCCAGCAGCTTAGCGGGAGGTTACGAGCAGTACTTC.

V and J are TRBV19 and TRBJ1-4; 11 nucleotides agree with TRBD1. The junction had 8 bases not matched to a gene; V was cut back by 6 bases and J by 8 bases. The germline V gene encodes CDR1 LNHDA and CDR2 SQIVND (reference sequence). This CDR3 comprises 15 residues. This CDR3 reads CASRTTGTGGEKLFF. In DNA form, the CDR3 reads TGTGCCAGTAGGACAACTGGGACAGGGGGAGAAAAACTGTTTTTT.

This sequence joins TRBV5-5 and TRBJ2-7, with 8 bases identical to TRBD2. With 4 bases clipped from V and 3 bases from J, the junction kept 12 bases outside the gene matches. CDR1 and CDR2 (germline): SGHKS, YYEKEE (reference sequence). This CDR3 has 16 residues. CDR3 protein: CASSLRSGSEGYEQYF. CDR3 bases: TGTGCCAGCAGCCTCAGGAGCGGGAGCGAGGGCTACGAGCAGTACTTC.

This sequence joins TRBV28 and TRBJ1-2; 8 positions match TRBD1. The V gene end was trimmed by 9 bases and the J gene end by 8 bases; junction bases not matched to a gene: 14. The germline gives CDR1 MDHEN, CDR2 SYDVKM. The CDR3 totals 14 residues. The CDR3 reads CASHGGDRIIGYTF. In nucleotides, the CDR3 is TGTGCCAGTCATGGTGGGGACAGGATTATCGGCTACACCTTC.